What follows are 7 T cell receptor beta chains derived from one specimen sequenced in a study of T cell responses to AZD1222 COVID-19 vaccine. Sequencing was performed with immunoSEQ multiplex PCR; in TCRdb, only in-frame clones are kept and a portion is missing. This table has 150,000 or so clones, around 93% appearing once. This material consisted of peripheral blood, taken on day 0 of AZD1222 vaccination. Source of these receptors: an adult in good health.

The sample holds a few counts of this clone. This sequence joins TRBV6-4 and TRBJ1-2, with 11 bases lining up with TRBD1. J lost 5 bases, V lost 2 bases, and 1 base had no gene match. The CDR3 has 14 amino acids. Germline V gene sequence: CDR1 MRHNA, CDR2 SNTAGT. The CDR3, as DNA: TGTGCCAGCAGTGACGGGACAGGGGGGTATGGCTACACCTTC. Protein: CASSDGTGGYGYTF.

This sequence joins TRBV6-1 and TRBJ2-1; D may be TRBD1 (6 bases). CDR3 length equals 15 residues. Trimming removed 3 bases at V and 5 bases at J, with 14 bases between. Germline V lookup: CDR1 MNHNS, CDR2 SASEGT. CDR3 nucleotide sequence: TGTGCCAGCAGTGATTCAGGGGACGGACACAATGAGCAGTTCTTC. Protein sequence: CASSDSGDGHNEQFF.

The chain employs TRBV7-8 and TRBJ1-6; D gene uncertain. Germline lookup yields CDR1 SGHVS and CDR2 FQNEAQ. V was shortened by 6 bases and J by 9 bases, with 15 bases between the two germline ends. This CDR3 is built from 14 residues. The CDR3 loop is CASRNPDGISPLHF. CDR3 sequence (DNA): TGTGCCAGCAGAAACCCGGACGGGATTTCACCCCTCCACTTT.

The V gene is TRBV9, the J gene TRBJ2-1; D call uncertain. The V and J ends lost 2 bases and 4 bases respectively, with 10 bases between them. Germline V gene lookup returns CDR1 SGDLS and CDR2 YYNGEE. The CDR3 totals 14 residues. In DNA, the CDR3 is TGTGCCAGCAGCGTTACTGGTACGTACAATGAGCAGTTCTTC. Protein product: CASSVTGTYNEQFF.

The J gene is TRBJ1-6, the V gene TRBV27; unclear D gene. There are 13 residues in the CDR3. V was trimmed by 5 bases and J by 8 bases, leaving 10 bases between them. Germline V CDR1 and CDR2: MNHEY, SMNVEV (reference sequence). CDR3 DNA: TGTGCCAGCAGTCCCAACAGTGATTCACCCCTCCACTTT. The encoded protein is CASSPNSDSPLHF.

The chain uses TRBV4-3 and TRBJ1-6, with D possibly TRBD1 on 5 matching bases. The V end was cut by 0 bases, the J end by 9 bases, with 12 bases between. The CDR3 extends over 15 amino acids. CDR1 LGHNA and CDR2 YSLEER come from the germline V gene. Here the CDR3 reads CASSQETQGGSPLHF. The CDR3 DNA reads TGCGCCAGCAGCCAAGAAACCCAGGGTGGTTCACCCCTCCACTTT.

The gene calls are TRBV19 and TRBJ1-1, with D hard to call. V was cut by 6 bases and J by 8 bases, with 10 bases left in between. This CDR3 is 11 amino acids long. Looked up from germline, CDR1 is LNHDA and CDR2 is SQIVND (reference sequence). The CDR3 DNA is TGTGCCAGTAGCCGAGGGTTCGAAGCTTTCTTT. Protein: CASSRGFEAFF. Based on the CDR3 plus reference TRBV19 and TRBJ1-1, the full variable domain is DGGITQSPKYLFRKEGQNVTLSCEQNLNHDAMYWYRQDPGQGLRLIYYSQIVNDFQKGDIAEGYSVSREKKESFPLTVTSAQKNPTAFYLCASSRGFEAFFGQGTRLTVV.